The rows below give T cell receptor beta chains drawn from one sample of a study of shared clonotypes between healthy human individuals. Method: immunoSEQ multiplex PCR; TCRdb's copy keeps in-frame clones and lacks some. The table includes about 670,000 clones, roughly 70% detected once. Sequencing input: memory CD4+ T cells sorted from blood. The receptors originated from a woman in her twenties or thirties in good health. Each CDR3 is given with its conserved first and last residue. The D gene is left open where the match is weak. Clone size, where shown, is once, few, many, or a class for clones that have expanded.

D	V	size	J	CDR3	DNA
.	TRBV19	few	TRBJ1-1	CASSIDRGTGRGTEAFF	TGTGCCAGTAGTATAGATCGGGGGACGGGAAGGGGAACTGAAGCTTTCTTT
.	TRBV2	.	TRBJ2-7	CASRVVAEIYF	TGTGCCAGCAGAGTAGTGGCAGAGATTTACTTC
.	TRBV6-1	.	TRBJ1-1	CASRVATNTEAFF	TGTGCCAGCAGAGTAGCCACGAACACTGAAGCTTTCTTT
.	TRBV13	.	TRBJ2-7	CASSPRDTDYEQYF	TGTGCCAGCAGCCCCCGGGACACGGACTACGAGCAGTACTTC
TRBD1	TRBV5-1	.	TRBJ1-1	CASSLGDRNTEAFF	TGCGCCAGCAGCTTGGGGGACAGGAACACTGAAGCTTTCTTT
.	TRBV28	.	TRBJ2-2	CASSSDYRGDRLRMELFF	TGTGCCAGCAGTTCTGACTACCGGGGCGACAGACTCAGGATGGAGCTGTTTTTT
.	TRBV11-2	.	TRBJ1-4	CASSTQRDEKLFF	TGTGCCAGCAGCACCCAGAGGGATGAAAAACTGTTTTTT
.	TRBV7-6	few	TRBJ2-7	CASSPSDGTYEQYF	TGTGCCAGCAGCCCTTCGGACGGGACCTACGAGCAGTACTTC
.	TRBV2	.	TRBJ1-5	CASSDNSGDQPQHF	TGTGCCAGCAGTGACAACTCGGGGGATCAGCCCCAGCATTTT
.	TRBV19	.	TRBJ1-5	CASSIFRIGNQPQHF	TGTGCCAGTAGTATCTTTCGGATTGGCAATCAGCCCCAGCATTTT
TRBD2	TRBV7-8	.	TRBJ2-7	CASSPAMYSGIRHEQYF	TGTGCCAGCAGCCCAGCGATGTATAGCGGGATTAGGCACGAGCAGTACTTC
.	TRBV7-9	.	TRBJ2-1	CASKQGTYNEQFF	TGTGCCAGTAAACAGGGAACCTACAATGAGCAGTTCTTC
.	TRBV21-1	.	TRBJ1-2	CASPPAGNYGYTF	TGTGCCAGCCCCCCCGCAGGGAACTATGGCTACACCTTC
.	TRBV5-1	.	TRBJ1-5	CASSEGSAGSQPQHF	TGCGCCAGCAGCGAGGGCTCTGCCGGCAGTCAGCCCCAGCATTTT
.	TRBV7-8	.	TRBJ2-2	CASSPVTGELFF	TGTGCCAGCAGCCCCGTGACCGGGGAGCTGTTTTTT
TRBD1	TRBV2	.	TRBJ2-4	CASRINGDSQNIQYF	TGTGCCAGCAGGATAAACGGGGACAGCCAAAACATTCAGTACTTC
.	TRBV7-2	.	TRBJ1-2	CASRPDSNYGYTF	TGTGCCAGCAGACCTGACAGCAACTATGGCTACACCTTC
.	TRBV11-2	.	TRBJ1-4	CASSLDRRRSNEKLFF	TGTGCCAGCAGCTTAGATAGGCGGAGATCTAATGAAAAACTGTTTTTT
.	TRBV10-3	.	TRBJ2-7	CAISESSLEQYF	TGTGCCATCAGTGAGTCGTCTTTAGAGCAGTACTTC
.	TRBV6-6	.	TRBJ2-5	CASSYSRARGETQYF	TGTGCCAGCAGTTACTCGCGAGCGAGAGGGGAGACCCAGTACTTC
.	TRBV18	.	TRBJ1-2	CASSPNHRDFSGYGYTF	TGTGCCAGCTCACCTAACCATAGGGACTTTTCAGGCTATGGCTACACCTTC
.	TRBV21-1	.	TRBJ2-7	CASSDRDRGEEQYF	TGTGCCAGCAGCGACCGGGACAGGGGTGAAGAGCAGTACTTC
.	TRBV28	few	TRBJ1-1	CASRGPSTEAFF	TGTGCCAGCAGGGGGCCATCCACTGAAGCTTTCTTT
TRBD1	TRBV18	.	TRBJ2-7	CASSPPPGQGNEQYF	TGTGCCAGCTCACCTCCACCGGGACAGGGGAACGAGCAGTACTTC
TRBD1	TRBV7-3	few	TRBJ2-3	CASSLGQGDTQYF	TGTGCCAGCAGCTTAGGACAGGGTGATACGCAGTATTTT
TRBD1	TRBV7-9	few	TRBJ2-1	CASSQLPGQGYEQFF	TGTGCCAGCAGCCAACTACCGGGACAGGGCTATGAGCAGTTCTTC
TRBD1	TRBV5-1	.	TRBJ2-6	CASSLGLDRGRSGANVLTF	TGCGCCAGCAGCTTGGGCCTGGACAGGGGACGGTCTGGGGCCAACGTCCTGACTTTC
TRBD1	TRBV19	.	TRBJ2-2	CASSRLSGQGARTGELFF	TGTGCCAGTAGTAGATTATCGGGACAGGGGGCGCGAACCGGGGAGCTGTTTTTT
TRBD2	TRBV4-2	.	TRBJ2-1	CASSQDWLAGGNGYNEQFF	TGTGCCAGCAGCCAAGATTGGCTAGCGGGAGGGAACGGCTACAATGAGCAGTTCTTC
.	TRBV29-1	once	TRBJ2-2	CSVDIQTGELFF	TGCAGCGTTGATATCCAAACCGGGGAGCTGTTTTTT
TRBD2	TRBV4-1	.	TRBJ2-1	CASSQAQGLAGVGEQFF	TGCGCCAGCAGCCAAGCCCAGGGACTAGCGGGAGTAGGTGAGCAGTTCTTC
TRBD1	TRBV27	.	TRBJ1-1	CASRLDRGVGEAFF	TGTGCCAGCAGGCTAGACAGGGGGGTCGGTGAAGCTTTCTTT
.	TRBV5-1	.	TRBJ1-1	CASSLLVDTNTEAFF	TGCGCCAGCAGCTTATTGGTGGACACGAACACTGAAGCTTTCTTT